This TCR beta chain was found in a study of regulatory T cells in long-lasting Graves disease. Construction of the TCR beta libraries employed iRepertoire HTBI primers in conjunction with Arm-PCR of CDR3 regions. TCRdb called the multiplex PCR reads again in MiXCR, with one record for every CDR3 protein. The sample gives 600,000 to 800,000 distinct CDR3 sequences, approximately 31% of which show up once; around 40% is in the top ten. Time point described: persistent/refractory GD, antithyroid drugs over 5 years with positive TRAb. The TCR library was prepared using RNA isolated from PBMCs. This clonotype has a handful of counts. From germline, CDR1 is SGHRS and CDR2 YFSETQ. The CDR3 has 14 residues. V lost 4 bases, J lost 0 bases, and 4 bases stayed unmatched.

The source was peripheral blood mononuclear cells (PBMCs), collected when the disease was refractory, from a patient treated with antithyroid drugs. This rearrangement joins TRBV5-1 to TRBJ2-7; TRBD2 matches 7 bases. This TCR was recovered from a female donor with Graves disease. The CDR3, as DNA: TGCGCCAGCAGCCTGACTAGCACCTCCTACGAGCAGTACTTC. This translates into CASSLTSTSYEQYF. The whole variable domain, filled in from reference TRBV5-1 and TRBJ2-7, reads KAGVTQTPRYLIKTRGQQVTLSCSPISGHRSVSWYQQTPGQGLQFLFEYFSETQRNKGNFPGRFSGRQFSNSRSEMNVSTLELGDSALYLCASSLTSTSYEQYFGPGTRLTVT.